The 28 T cell receptor beta chains below come from one sample, sequenced in a study of brain T cells in children with intractable seizures. The table came from immunoSEQ multiplex PCR; TCRdb's copy has only in-frame clones and leaves some out. Here the sample spans roughly 9,500 clones, 69% being singletons. Surgery cases with the highest brain T cell transcript signatures were chosen for sequencing. The sample here was resected brain tissue, taken at surgery. Every receptor here comes from a girl aged 2-10 years with tuberous sclerosis and intractable seizures.

CDR3 coding DNA: TGCAGCGCCCGGGGACTAGCGGACTACAATGAGCAGTTCTTC. Translated, it gives CSARGLADYNEQFF. The chain employs TRBV29-1 and TRBJ2-1; the match to TRBD2 covers 11 bases. The germline V gene encodes CDR1 SQVTM and CDR2 ANQGSEA. Trimming removed 7 bases from V and 3 bases from J; junction bases left unmatched: 5. CDR3 length: 14 residues.

J is TRBJ1-2 and V is TRBV27, with 11 nucleotides matching TRBD1. Looked up from germline, CDR1 is MNHEY and CDR2 is SMNVEV (reference sequence). With V trimmed by 6 bases and J by 4 bases, 7 bases remained unmatched. The CDR3 is made up of 15 amino acids. This CDR3 is CASRPGQGVTYGYTF. The CDR3 region has the DNA TGTGCCAGCAGACCGGGACAGGGGGTGACCTATGGCTACACCTTC.

Relative to its sample, this clone is medium-sized. V usage is TRBV12-5 and J usage is TRBJ1-2; 7 bases map to TRBD1. This CDR3 region has 17 residues. Trimming at V came to 3 bases and at J to 1 base, leaving 11 bases not matched to a gene. Germline CDR1 reads LGHNT; CDR2 reads FRNRAP. The CDR3 coding sequence is TGTGCTAGTGGTTTATGGGACAGTACTATCTTTAACTATGGCTACACCTTC. This gives the protein CASGLWDSTIFNYGYTF.

This clone is labeled as medium-sized. The V gene is TRBV3-1 (or the pseudogene TRBV3-2), the J gene TRBJ2-7; 14 bases map to TRBD2. V lost 4 bases to trimming and J lost 5 bases; unmatched junction nucleotides: 4. Germline CDR1 and CDR2: LGHDT and YNNKEL (reference sequence). CDR3 length equals 15 residues. CDR3 DNA: TGTGCCAGCAGCCCCGGGACTAGCGGGAGCCACGAGCAGTACTTC. As protein: CASSPGTSGSHEQYF.

The V and J genes are TRBV5-8 and TRBJ2-5; TRBD1 agrees at 8 bases. The CDR3 spans 13 residues. Germline CDR1 and CDR2: SGHTS and YDEGEE. V gave up 4 bases and J gave up 7 bases; unmatched junction bases: 6. The CDR3 nucleotides read TGTGCCAGCAGCCTTAGACAGGGGAGGACCCAGTACTTC. Amino acid sequence: CASSLRQGRTQYF.

The gene calls are TRBV5-6 and TRBJ1-1, with 11 bases matching TRBD1. Germline CDR1 reads SGHDT; CDR2 reads YYEEEE. The junction had 11 bases not matched to a gene; V was cut back by 2 bases and J by 2 bases. CDR3 size: 18 residues. CDR3 residues: CASSFLRTGGGGNTEAFF. The CDR3 coding sequence is TGTGCCAGCAGCTTCCTTCGGACAGGGGGCGGAGGAAACACTGAAGCTTTCTTT. The full variable domain, with the rest looked up from reference TRBV5-6 and TRBJ1-1, is DAGVTQSPTHLIKTRGQQVTLRCSPKSGHDTVSWYQQALGQGPQFIFQYYEEEERQRGNFPDRFSGHQFPNYSSELNVNALLLGDSALYLCASSFLRTGGGGNTEAFFGQGTRLTVV.

The V gene is TRBV7-8, the J gene TRBJ1-5; D is ambiguous. This CDR3 has 15 amino acids. Trimming took 5 bases from V and 6 from J, leaving 17 bases between them. The germline gives CDR1 SGHVS, CDR2 FQNEAQ. The CDR3 spells CASSPGGGGFQPQHF. In DNA form, the CDR3 reads TGTGCCAGCAGCCCGGGAGGTGGAGGGTTTCAGCCCCAGCATTTT.

The chain recombines TRBV30 with TRBJ1-3; perhaps TRBD1 as D (5 bases). V was pared by 2 bases and J by 2 bases, with 13 bases between. CDR1 and CDR2 from the germline V gene are GTSNPN and SVGIG (reference sequence). CDR3 size: 15 residues. Here the CDR3 DNA reads TGTGCCTGGAGTTTGCTTGGGACTGCTGGAAACACCATATATTTT. This gives the protein CAWSLLGTAGNTIYF. The variable domain in full, completed from reference TRBV30 and TRBJ1-3, reads SQTIHQWPATLVQPVGSPLSLECTVEGTSNPNLYWYRQAAGRGLQLLFYSVGIGQISSEVPQNLSASRPQDRQFILSSKKLLLSDSGFYLCAWSLLGTAGNTIYFGEGSWLTVV.

The V call is TRBV7-2, the J call TRBJ1-2; TRBD1 might be the D (5 bases). V lost 5 bases and J 7 bases, leaving 11 bases between the germline ends. CDR1 is SGHTA, CDR2 FQGNSA, per germline. This CDR3 is 12 amino acids long. The CDR3 bases are TGTGCCAGCAGCCCCCGGACAAGTGGCTACACCTTC. This encodes CASSPRTSGYTF.

The CDR3, as DNA: TGTGCCAGCAGTGACTGGACCGACTACGAGCAGTACTTC. It codes for CASSDWTDYEQYF. The chain has TRBV25-1 and TRBJ2-7; D remains unclear. This CDR3 is 13 amino acids long. CDR1 MGHDK and CDR2 SYGVNS come from the germline V gene. Trimming took off 3 bases at V and 3 bases at J, with 9 bases between the two ends.

The rearrangement joins TRBV6-2 or TRBV6-3 to TRBJ1-5; 7 bases are a match to TRBD1. Germline CDR1 and CDR2: MNHEY and SVGEGT. V was pared by 5 bases and J by 4 bases, with 8 bases of the junction left unmatched. The CDR3 totals 15 residues. The CDR3 coding sequence is TGTGCCAGCAGTCCCCGGACAGGACCGAATCAGCCCCAGCATTTT. This gives the protein CASSPRTGPNQPQHF.

The rearrangement links TRBV27 to TRBJ1-5, with 9 positions matching TRBD1. The CDR3 sequence is 14 residues long. The V and J ends lost 6 bases and 6 bases, in that order; junction bases with no gene match: 6. Per the germline V gene, CDR1 is MNHEY and CDR2 is SMNVEV (reference sequence). The CDR3 nucleotides read TGTGCCAGCAGACCCACAGGGGGCGGTCAGCCCCAGCATTTT. It yields the protein CASRPTGGGQPQHF.

V gene TRBV6-5 combines with J gene TRBJ2-5, with 7 bases fitting TRBD1. The CDR3 consists of 15 residues. The germline CDR1 and CDR2 sequences are MNHEY and SVGAGI. The V and J ends lost 7 bases and 2 bases, in that order; junction bases with no gene match: 10. The CDR3 DNA reads as TGTGCCAGCAATACGAGTCCAGGGGGACAAGAGACCCAGTACTTC. This sequence encodes CASNTSPGGQETQYF.

V is TRBV10-3 and J is TRBJ1-2; D gene uncertain. This CDR3 comprises 12 residues. Germline CDR1 reads ENHRY; CDR2 reads SYGVKD. Trimming removed 0 bases from V and 5 bases from J, with 4 bases in between. CDR3 amino acids: CAISESAYGYTF. In DNA, the CDR3 is TGTGCCATCAGTGAGTCCGCGTATGGCTACACCTTC.

The CDR3 DNA follows: TGCGCCAGCAGCACCGACAGGGGGAGGTTGACAGATACGCAGTATTTT. The encoded protein is CASSTDRGRLTDTQYF. This sequence joins TRBV5-1 and TRBJ2-3, with 9 bases matching TRBD1. The CDR3 length is 16 residues. From germline, CDR1 is SGHRS and CDR2 YFSETQ. J was trimmed by 3 bases and V by 4 bases; bases with no gene match: 9.

This clone was detected a few times. CDR3: CASSLSSGVTGELFF. The DNA for the CDR3 is TGTGCCAGCAGCCTTTCTAGCGGGGTAACCGGGGAGCTGTTTTTT. V is TRBV3-1 (or the pseudogene TRBV3-2) and J is TRBJ2-2, with 9 bases identical to TRBD2. The CDR3 runs to 15 residues. V lost 4 bases and J lost 5; bases outside the gene matches: 5. CDR1 and CDR2 (germline): LGHDT, YNNKEL (reference sequence).

This sequence joins TRBV6-4 and TRBJ1-1; 7 bases are a match to TRBD1. CDR1 is MRHNA, CDR2 SNTAGT, per germline. The CDR3 loop spans 20 amino acids. V dropped 4 bases and J dropped 0; count of bases not matched to a gene: 20. The CDR3 region is CASSARTGVIVYTLNTEAFF. The CDR3 DNA follows: TGTGCCAGCAGTGCTCGGACAGGTGTAATAGTTTACACTCTGAACACTGAAGCTTTCTTT.

The V call is TRBV27, the J call TRBJ2-2, with 9 bases identical to TRBD1. This CDR3 has 15 residues. V was clipped by 2 bases and J by 5 bases; unmatched bases: 3. The germline CDR1 and CDR2 sequences are MNHEY and SMNVEV (reference sequence). The CDR3 coding sequence is TGTGCCAGCAGTTTAGACAGGGGGGAAACCGGGGAGCTGTTTTTT. It yields the protein CASSLDRGETGELFF.

This clone was seen a handful of times. The chain carries TRBV27 and TRBJ1-2, with D possibly matching TRBD1 (5 bases). V was pared by 5 bases and J by 8 bases, with 21 bases between. Germline V lookup: CDR1 MNHEY, CDR2 SMNVEV (reference sequence). CDR3 length: 15 amino acids. The CDR3 spells CASSELTGTISGYTF. DNA of the CDR3: TGTGCCAGCAGTGAATTGACGGGGACTATAAGCGGCTACACCTTC.

The chain has TRBV27 and TRBJ2-2, with a weak D call TRBD1 (7 bases). The CDR3 loop spans 14 amino acids. Germline CDR1 MNHEY, CDR2 SMNVEV (reference sequence). Trimming removed 8 bases from V and 5 bases from J, with 15 bases in between. CDR3: CASQGGMGTGELFF. The CDR3 nucleotides are TGTGCCAGCCAGGGGGGAATGGGTACCGGGGAGCTGTTTTTT.

The gene calls are TRBV5-1 and TRBJ2-3, with D uncertain. The CDR3 has 16 residues. Germline lookup yields CDR1 SGHRS and CDR2 YFSETQ. V lost 1 base and J 1 base, leaving 13 bases between the germline ends. Here the CDR3 DNA reads TGCGCCAGCAGCTTGACCTTTTACAAGCGCACAGATACGCAGTATTTT. Its translation is CASSLTFYKRTDTQYF.

This chain uses TRBV3-1 (or the pseudogene TRBV3-2) with TRBJ2-1; the D gene is possibly TRBD2 (6 bases). Trimming shortened V by 4 bases and J by 2 bases, and 12 bases separated the two germline ends. Germline lookup yields CDR1 LGHDT and CDR2 YNNKEL (reference sequence). The CDR3 consists of 15 residues. As DNA, the CDR3 is TGTGCCAGCAGCCCTAGCGTCCCTACCTACAATGAGCAGTTCTTC. Its translation is CASSPSVPTYNEQFF.

This clone was recorded once. The junction differs from germline at one of its ends, possibly a read error. The chain recombines TRBV9 with TRBJ2-7, with D perhaps TRBD2 (7 bases). The CDR3 has 16 residues. Germline V gives CDR1 SGDLS, CDR2 YYNGEE. As DNA, the CDR3 is TGTGCCCGCAGCGCCGGAGGGGGGGGGAACATCTACGAGCAGTACTTC. Its translation is CARSAGGGGNIYEQYF.

The rearrangement joins TRBV5-6 to TRBJ2-1, with 8 nucleotides matching TRBD1. The CDR3 is 16 amino acids. Per germline, CDR1 SGHDT and CDR2 YYEEEE. V lost 0 bases, J lost 5 bases, and 7 bases stayed unmatched. Here the CDR3 reads CASSLGSWTGNNEQFF. The CDR3 DNA sequence: TGTGCCAGCAGCTTGGGATCGTGGACAGGGAACAATGAGCAGTTCTTC.

The genes are TRBV5-1 and TRBJ2-1; TRBD2 matches 8 bases. The ends lost 4 bases at V and 9 bases at J; junction bases unmatched: 12. Germline V lookup: CDR1 SGHRS, CDR2 YFSETQ. The CDR3 length is 15 residues. The CDR3 loop reads CASSPGGTNPSEQFF. The CDR3 coding sequence is TGCGCCAGCAGCCCGGGAGGGACTAATCCCAGTGAGCAGTTCTTC.

This clone is a singleton in its sample. The DNA of the CDR3 is TGTGCCAGCTCACGCGGAGGGGGGGATAGCAATCAGCCCCAGCATTTT. Protein: CASSRGGGDSNQPQHF. The chain recombines TRBV18 with TRBJ1-5; a weak D match, TRBD1 (6 bases). Trimming removed 4 bases at V and 0 bases at J, with 13 bases between. From germline, CDR1 is KGHSH and CDR2 LQKENI. This CDR3 contains 16 residues.

This chain uses TRBV6-5 with TRBJ2-2; no firm D call. Germline V gives CDR1 MNHEY, CDR2 SVGAGI. CDR3 length: 13 residues. V dropped 5 bases and J dropped 6 bases, with 10 bases sitting between them. CDR3 region: CASSRLRPGELFF. The CDR3 nucleotides read TGTGCCAGCAGTCGCCTGCGACCCGGGGAGCTGTTTTTT.

This chain links TRBV21-1 with TRBJ2-2; the table's TRBD1 call for D was not verified on the DNA. TRBV21-1 is a pseudogene locus. The CDR3 runs 16 residues. CDR3 nucleotide sequence: TGTGCCAGCAGCAAATCCCCGGGACAGAACACCGGGGAGCTGTTTTTT. Amino acid sequence: CASSKSPGQNTGELFF.